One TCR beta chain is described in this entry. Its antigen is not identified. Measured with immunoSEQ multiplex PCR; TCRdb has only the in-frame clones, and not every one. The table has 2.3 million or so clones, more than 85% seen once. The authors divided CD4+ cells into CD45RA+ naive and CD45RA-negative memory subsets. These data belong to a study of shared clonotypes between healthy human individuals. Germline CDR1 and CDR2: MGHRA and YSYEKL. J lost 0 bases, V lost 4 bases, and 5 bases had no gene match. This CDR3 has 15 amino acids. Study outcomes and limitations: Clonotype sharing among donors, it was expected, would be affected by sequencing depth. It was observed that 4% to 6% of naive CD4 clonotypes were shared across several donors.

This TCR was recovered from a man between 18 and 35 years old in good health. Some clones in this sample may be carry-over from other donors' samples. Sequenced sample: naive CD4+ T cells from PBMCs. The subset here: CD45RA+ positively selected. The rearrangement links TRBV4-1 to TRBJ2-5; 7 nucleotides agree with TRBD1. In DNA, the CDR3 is TGCGCCAGCAGCCTCCCCGGGACAGACCAAGAGACCCAGTACTTC. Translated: CASSLPGTDQETQYF.